This T cell receptor beta chain originates from a study of blood T cell repertoires in COVID-19. Germline assignment: CDR1 SGHVS and CDR2 FQNEAQ. Trimming cost V 5 bases and J 8 bases; bases outside gene matches: 12. The CDR3 has 16 residues. The data were produced by immunoSEQ multiplex PCR, yet TCRdb's version contains in-frame clones alone and is incomplete. The sample holds around 130,000 clones, around 79% seen once. This TCR came from a man of 80 years or more with acute or convalescent COVID-19. Material: peripheral blood. The gene calls are TRBV7-8 and TRBJ1-4; 9 bases are shared with TRBD1. This CDR3 is CASSQKGTGSGEKLFF. The DNA of the CDR3 is TGTGCCAGCAGCCAAAAAGGGACAGGGTCAGGGGAAAAACTGTTTTTT.